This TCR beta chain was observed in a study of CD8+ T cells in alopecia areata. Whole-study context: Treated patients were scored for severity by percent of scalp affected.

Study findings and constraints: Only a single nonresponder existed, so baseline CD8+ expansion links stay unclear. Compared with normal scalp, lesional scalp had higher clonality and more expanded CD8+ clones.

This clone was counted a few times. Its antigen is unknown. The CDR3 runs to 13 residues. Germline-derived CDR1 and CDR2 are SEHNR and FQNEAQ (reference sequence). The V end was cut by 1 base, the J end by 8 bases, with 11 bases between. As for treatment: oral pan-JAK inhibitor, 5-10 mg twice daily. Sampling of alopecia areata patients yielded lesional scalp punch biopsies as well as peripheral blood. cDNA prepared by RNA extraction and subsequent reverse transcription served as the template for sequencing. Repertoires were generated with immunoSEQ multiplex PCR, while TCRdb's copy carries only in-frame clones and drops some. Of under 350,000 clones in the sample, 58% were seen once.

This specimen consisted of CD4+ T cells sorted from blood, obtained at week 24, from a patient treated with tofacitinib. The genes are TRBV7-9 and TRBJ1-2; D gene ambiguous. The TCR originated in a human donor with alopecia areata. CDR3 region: CASSLGGPRGYTF. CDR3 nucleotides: TGTGCCAGCAGCTTAGGGGGTCCTCGGGGCTACACCTTC.